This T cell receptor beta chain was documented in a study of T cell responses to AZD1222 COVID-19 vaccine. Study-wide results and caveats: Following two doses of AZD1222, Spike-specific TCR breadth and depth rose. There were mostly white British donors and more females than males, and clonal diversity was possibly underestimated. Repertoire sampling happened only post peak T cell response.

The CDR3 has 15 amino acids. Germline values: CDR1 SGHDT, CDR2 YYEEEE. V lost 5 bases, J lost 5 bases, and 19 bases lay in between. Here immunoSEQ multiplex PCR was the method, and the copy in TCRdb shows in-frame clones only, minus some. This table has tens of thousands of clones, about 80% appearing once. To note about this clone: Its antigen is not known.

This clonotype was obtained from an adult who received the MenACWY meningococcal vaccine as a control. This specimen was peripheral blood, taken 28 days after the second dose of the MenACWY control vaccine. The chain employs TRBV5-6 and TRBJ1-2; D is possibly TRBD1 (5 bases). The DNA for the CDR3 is TGTGCCAGCAGGTTTAGGGGTACAGGACCATATGGCTACACCTTC. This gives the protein CASRFRGTGPYGYTF.